These 10 T cell receptor beta chains came from one sample sequenced in a study of shared clonotypes between healthy human individuals. The data were produced by immunoSEQ multiplex PCR, yet TCRdb's version contains in-frame clones alone and is incomplete. The data contain around 2.5 million clones, 93% of them singletons. The sequencing sample was made of naive CD4+ T cells from PBMCs. Noted subset: CD45RA+ positively selected. The receptors come from a man aged 18 to 35 in good health. Some clones in this sample may be carry-over from other donors' samples.

This chain's CDR3 is CASSQAGTGGYNEQFF. The CDR3 DNA follows: TGTGCCAGCTCACAAGCCGGGACAGGGGGCTACAATGAGCAGTTCTTC. V and J are TRBV18 and TRBJ2-1; TRBD1 agrees at 11 bases. V lost 4 bases to trimming and J lost 3 bases; unmatched junction nucleotides: 5. Per the germline V gene, CDR1 is KGHSH and CDR2 is LQKENI. The CDR3 length is 16 residues.

The V gene is TRBV5-1, the J gene TRBJ2-7; D could derive from TRBD1 or TRBD2 (5 bases each). The CDR3 totals 13 residues. CDR1 and CDR2 from the germline V gene are SGHRS and YFSETQ. Trimming left V 4 bases short and J 5 bases short, with 13 bases between. CDR3 nucleotide sequence: TGCGCCAGCAGCAGTGCGCAGGGACACGAGCAGTACTTC. This sequence encodes CASSSAQGHEQYF.

The V and J genes are TRBV25-1 and TRBJ1-2; no clear D. Germline CDR1 is MGHDK and CDR2 is SYGVNS. The CDR3 loop spans 13 amino acids. The V and J ends lost 7 bases and 5 bases respectively, with 14 bases between them. The CDR3 protein is CASTVGSGYGYTF. CDR3 nucleotides: TGTGCCAGCACTGTGGGGAGTGGGTATGGCTACACCTTC.

This rearrangement joins TRBV11-2 to TRBJ1-2; 8 positions match TRBD1. There are 14 residues in the CDR3. Trimming at V came to 2 bases and at J to 3 bases, leaving 2 bases not matched to a gene. Germline V gives CDR1 SGHAT, CDR2 FQNNGV. The CDR3 region is CASSLLQGDYGYTF. The CDR3, as DNA: TGTGCCAGCAGCTTATTACAGGGGGACTATGGCTACACCTTC.

This clone came up once. V gene TRBV5-1 combines with J gene TRBJ2-1; the match to TRBD2 covers 9 bases. The CDR3 contains 15 residues. Germline CDR1 SGHRS, CDR2 YFSETQ. J gave up 7 bases and V 4 bases, and 9 bases lay outside the gene matches. In DNA form, the CDR3 reads TGCGCCAGCAGCCCTGTAGCGGGAGATTGGAATGAGCAGTTCTTC. Protein product: CASSPVAGDWNEQFF.

The chain is built from TRBV5-1 and TRBJ1-3; 7 positions agree with TRBD1. Germline V gene sequence: CDR1 SGHRS, CDR2 YFSETQ. Trimming cost V 4 bases and J 0 bases; bases outside gene matches: 13. The CDR3 length is 18 residues. This CDR3 reads CASSAGTVSLSSGNTIYF. CDR3 DNA sequence: TGCGCCAGCAGCGCCGGGACAGTCTCCCTTAGCTCTGGAAACACCATATATTTT.

The rearrangement uses TRBV19 and TRBJ2-3; the match to TRBD2 covers 7 bases. The junction had 8 bases not matched to a gene; V was cut back by 8 bases and J by 0 bases. Germline CDR1 is LNHDA and CDR2 is SQIVND (reference sequence). The CDR3 is made up of 15 amino acids. The CDR3 here is CASGLAETSTDTQYF. The CDR3 coding sequence is TGTGCCAGTGGGCTAGCGGAGACTAGCACAGATACGCAGTATTTT.

The CDR3 nucleotides read TGTGCCAGCAGCGCCTCCGGCGGCGTGTTCCTCTCCTACGAGCAGTACTTC. This gives the protein CASSASGGVFLSYEQYF. The rearrangement links TRBV5-8 to TRBJ2-7, with D hard to call. CDR1 SGHTS and CDR2 YDEGEE come from the germline V gene. V was clipped by 4 bases and J by 0 bases, with 20 bases between them. CDR3 size: 17 residues. The full variable domain, rest sourced from reference TRBV5-8 and TRBJ2-7, is EAGVTQSPTHLIKTRGQQATLRCSPISGHTSVYWYQQALGLGLQFLLWYDEGEERNRGNFPPRFSGRQFPNYSSELNVNALELEDSALYLCASSASGGVFLSYEQYFGPGTRLTVT.

The chain combines TRBV11-1 with TRBJ2-3; D is uncertain. The CDR3 consists of 12 residues. Trimming stripped 4 bases from V and 8 bases from J, with 10 bases between. Germline V gene sequence: CDR1 SGHAT, CDR2 FQDESV (reference sequence). This CDR3 is CASSSHLVTQYF. The CDR3 bases are TGTGCCAGCAGCTCCCACCTCGTTACGCAGTATTTT.

The rearrangement links TRBV6-4 to TRBJ1-1; 7 positions agree with TRBD1. The CDR3 has 16 residues. Germline V gives CDR1 MRHNA, CDR2 SNTAGT. With V trimmed by 0 bases and J by 1 base, 5 bases remained unmatched. CDR3 sequence (DNA): TGTGCCAGCAGTGACTCCCGACAGGGACCGAACACTGAAGCTTTCTTT. This encodes CASSDSRQGPNTEAFF.